The rows below give T cell receptor beta chains drawn from one sample of a study of blood T cell repertoires in COVID-19. Here immunoSEQ multiplex PCR was the method, and the copy in TCRdb shows in-frame clones only, minus some. Of fewer than 200,000 clones in the sample, about 83% were seen once. The specimen was peripheral blood. The receptor source for this set is a man aged 60 to 69 with acute or convalescent COVID-19. Each CDR3 is given with its conserved first and last residue. A D gene is named only where the DNA matches it firmly. Rows may omit the clone size; those that give it use once, few, many or a size class.

v_gene	abundance	j_gene	d_gene	CDR3aa	CDR3nt
TRBV9	.	TRBJ1-1	TRBD1	CASSVTGAGTEAFF	TGTGCCAGCAGCGTGACAGGGGCCGGCACTGAAGCTTTCTTT
TRBV3-1/TRBV3-2	few	TRBJ1-1	TRBD1	CASSQGDRGTEAFF	TGTGCCAGCAGCCAAGGAGACAGGGGAACTGAAGCTTTCTTT
TRBV5-4	.	TRBJ1-2	.	CASREGANYGYTF	TGTGCCAGCAGGGAAGGGGCTAACTATGGCTACACCTTC
TRBV5-1	.	TRBJ2-7	.	CASSFQAPYEQYF	TGCGCCAGCAGCTTCCAGGCCCCCTACGAGCAGTACTTC
TRBV4-1	.	TRBJ2-3	TRBD1	CASSRTGGADTQYF	TGCGCCAGCAGCAGGACAGGGGGCGCTGATACGCAGTATTTT
TRBV6-5	.	TRBJ1-1	.	CASSYAPRERDPAFF	TGTGCCAGCAGTTACGCTCCCCGGGAGCGGGATCCAGCTTTCTTT
TRBV4-1	.	TRBJ2-1	TRBD1	CASSPLMQGALPYNEQFF	TGCGCCAGCAGCCCACTCATGCAGGGGGCCTTACCCTACAATGAGCAGTTCTTC
TRBV11-2	.	TRBJ2-6	TRBD2	CASSLASGGPSGANVLTF	TGTGCCAGCAGCTTGGCTAGCGGGGGCCCCTCTGGGGCCAACGTCCTGACTTTC
TRBV11-2	.	TRBJ1-6	.	CASSLTGQNSPLHF	TGTGCCAGCAGCTTAACAGGACAGAATTCACCCCTCCACTTT
TRBV6-5	.	TRBJ2-7	TRBD1	CASSSRQGQWYEQYF	TGTGCCAGCAGTTCCAGACAGGGACAGTGGTACGAGCAGTACTTC
TRBV7-9	.	TRBJ1-1	.	CASSLAGRVNTEAFF	TGTGCCAGCAGCTTAGCAGGGAGAGTGAACACTGAAGCTTTCTTT
TRBV11-3	once	TRBJ2-1	.	CASSLGPGNEQFF	TGTGCCAGCAGCTTAGGTCCAGGGAATGAGCAGTTCTTC
TRBV18	.	TRBJ1-2	.	CASSPSPGGYYGYTF	TGTGCCAGCTCACCATCCCCCGGCGGCTACTATGGCTACACCTTC
TRBV19	few	TRBJ1-1	.	CASSIARAGDAFF	TGTGCCAGTAGTATAGCAAGGGCAGGGGATGCTTTCTTT
TRBV10-3	few	TRBJ1-3	.	CATSPVAGSSGNTIYF	TGTGCCACTTCCCCCGTCGCAGGGTCCTCTGGAAACACCATATATTTT
TRBV4-3	.	TRBJ1-6	.	CASSQRTDNSPLHF	TGCGCCAGCAGCCAAAGGACAGATAATTCACCCCTCCACTTT
TRBV2	.	TRBJ2-7	TRBD2	CASSGSSGGTYEQYF	TGTGCCAGCAGTGGATCTAGCGGGGGAACCTACGAGCAGTACTTC
TRBV29-1	.	TRBJ1-5	TRBD1	CSVAGQGGNQPQHF	TGCAGCGTTGCTGGACAGGGCGGCAATCAGCCCCAGCATTTT
TRBV30	.	TRBJ1-5	.	CAWSVRGGREPQHF	TGTGCCTGGAGTGTACGGGGGGGGCGGGAGCCCCAGCATTTT
TRBV4-1	.	TRBJ1-5	.	CASSLEAGAGQPQHF	TGCGCCAGCAGCCTCGAAGCAGGGGCTGGGCAGCCCCAGCATTTT
TRBV6-6	.	TRBJ2-5	.	CASSYWRQDQETQYF	TGTGCCAGCAGTTACTGGAGACAGGATCAAGAGACCCAGTACTTC
TRBV7-2	.	TRBJ2-5	TRBD2	CASSFWVVAGVEETQYF	TGTGCCAGCAGCTTTTGGGTGGTAGCGGGGGTCGAAGAGACCCAGTACTTC
TRBV6-5	.	TRBJ2-1	.	CASSRGKRMEQFF	TGTGCCAGCTCCCGGGGGAAAAGGATGGAGCAGTTCTTC
TRBV18	.	TRBJ2-2	.	CASSPGGGRGSLGNTGELFF	TGTGCCAGCTCACCAGGAGGAGGCAGGGGAAGTTTAGGGAACACCGGGGAGCTGTTTTTT
TRBV7-3	.	TRBJ1-1	.	CASSLSAGGTEAFF	TGTGCCAGCAGCTTAAGTGCGGGGGGCACTGAAGCTTTCTTT
TRBV27	.	TRBJ2-1	.	CASSPGAGVKSYNEQFF	TGTGCCAGCAGCCCTGGGGCAGGGGTCAAGTCCTACAATGAGCAGTTCTTC
TRBV19	.	TRBJ1-3	.	CASSRRTQLAALGNTIYF	TGTGCCAGTAGTCGCCGCACCCAACTAGCAGCCCTTGGAAACACCATATATTTT
TRBV4-1	.	TRBJ2-5	TRBD2	CASSPIAGEETQYF	TGCGCCAGCAGCCCTATAGCGGGGGAAGAGACCCAGTACTTC
TRBV19	.	TRBJ2-7	TRBD1	CASSAKQGPLEQYF	TGTGCCAGTAGTGCAAAACAGGGGCCCCTCGAGCAGTACTTC
TRBV11-2	.	TRBJ1-6	TRBD1	CASRSGQAFSPLHF	TGTGCCAGCAGGTCGGGACAGGCTTTCTCACCCCTCCACTTT